This TCR beta chain was found in a study of cytomegalovirus exposure and HLA in healthy donors. Looking at the study overall: HLA-typed donors contributed about 85 million unique TCRs, which were held in an early data release. Study-level findings and limits: A later analysis showed HLA-associated TCR beta chains outstripping equally common others in clonal expansion. Using the classifier, cytomegalovirus status was reportedly diagnosed with high specificity and sensitivity. Later analysis associated a missense DCLRE1C variant with TCR beta V- and J-gene trimming.

For this clone: Its antigen is not identified.

PCR primers comprised 60 Vbeta and 13 Jbeta primers. Assay used: immunoSEQ multiplex PCR; TCRdb lists only in-frame clones, some missing. There are about 130,000 clones in the sample; around 78% occur only once, and around 4% lies in the top ten. The sequenced sample was PBMCs. The clonotype originates from a man between 35 and 55 years old in good health and CMV-seronegative.

The CDR3 region is CASTTGLTSYEQYF. The DNA for the CDR3 is TGTGCCAGCACGACAGGCCTGACCTCCTACGAGCAGTACTTC. V is TRBV6-1 and J is TRBJ2-7, with a possible D match to TRBD1 (6 bases). V was pared by 7 bases and J by 0 bases, with 13 bases between. The germline V gene has CDR1 MNHNS and CDR2 SASEGT. The CDR3 is 14 residues long.